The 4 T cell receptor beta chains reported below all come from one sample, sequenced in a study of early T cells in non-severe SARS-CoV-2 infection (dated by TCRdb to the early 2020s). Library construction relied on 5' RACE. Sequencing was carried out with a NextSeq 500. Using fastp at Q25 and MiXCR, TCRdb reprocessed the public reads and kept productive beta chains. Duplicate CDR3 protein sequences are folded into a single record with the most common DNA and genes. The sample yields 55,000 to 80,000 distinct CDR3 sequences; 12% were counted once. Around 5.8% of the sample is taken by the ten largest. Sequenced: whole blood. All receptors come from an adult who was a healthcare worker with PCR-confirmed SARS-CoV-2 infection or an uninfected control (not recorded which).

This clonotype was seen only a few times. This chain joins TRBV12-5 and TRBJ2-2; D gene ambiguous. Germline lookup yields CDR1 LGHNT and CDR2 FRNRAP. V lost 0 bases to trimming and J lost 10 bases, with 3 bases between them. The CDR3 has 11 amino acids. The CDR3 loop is CASGLVEELFF. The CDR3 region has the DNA TGTGCTAGTGGTTTGGTAGAGGAGCTGTTTTTT.

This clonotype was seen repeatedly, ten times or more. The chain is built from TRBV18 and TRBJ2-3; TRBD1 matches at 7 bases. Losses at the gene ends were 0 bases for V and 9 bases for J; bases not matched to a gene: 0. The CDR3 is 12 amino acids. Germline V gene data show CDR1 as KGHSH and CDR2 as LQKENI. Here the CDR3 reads CASSPPGQTQYF. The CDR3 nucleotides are TGTGCCAGCTCACCACCGGGACAGACGCAGTATTTT. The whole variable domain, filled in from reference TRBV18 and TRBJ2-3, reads NAGVMQNPRHLVRRRGQEARLRCSPMKGHSHVYWYRQLPEEGLKFMVYLQKENIIDESGMPKERFSAEFPKEGPSILRIQQVVRGDSAAYFCASSPPGQTQYFGPGTRLTVL.

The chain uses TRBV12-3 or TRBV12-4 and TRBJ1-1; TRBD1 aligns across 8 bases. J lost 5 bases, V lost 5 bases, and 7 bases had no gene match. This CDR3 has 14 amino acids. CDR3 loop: CASSRGTGLTEAFF. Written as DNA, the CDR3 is TGTGCCAGCAGTCGAGGGACAGGCTTAACTGAAGCTTTCTTT.

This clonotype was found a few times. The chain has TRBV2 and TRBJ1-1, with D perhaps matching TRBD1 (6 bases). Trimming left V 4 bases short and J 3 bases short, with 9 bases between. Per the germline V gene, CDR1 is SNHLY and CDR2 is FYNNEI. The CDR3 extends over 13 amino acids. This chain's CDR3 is CASSGTEYTEAFF. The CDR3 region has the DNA TGTGCCAGCAGTGGGACAGAGTACACTGAAGCTTTCTTT.